One and the same sample provided the 14 T cell receptor beta chains below, sequenced in a study of human T cells and chemical hapten exposure. It was from unfractionated whole blood that total RNA was extracted. TCRdb independently ran MiXCR on the 5' RACE reads; one entry per CDR3 protein. The table shows more than 140,000 distinct CDR3 sequences, with 3.5% to 5% occurring only once. All receptors derive from a female donor in good health.

This clonotype was detected only a few times. The CDR3 here is CASTPSEGETQYF. The CDR3, as DNA: TGTGCCAGCACCCCTAGCGAAGGGGAGACCCAGTACTTC. V usage is TRBV5-6 and J usage is TRBJ2-5; weak D call: TRBD2 (6 bases). Germline V lookup: CDR1 SGHDT, CDR2 YYEEEE. Trimming stripped 6 bases from V and 5 bases from J, with 14 bases between. The CDR3 is 13 residues long.

In this sample, this clonotype turned up many times. This rearrangement joins TRBV20-1 to TRBJ2-5; D gene ambiguous. The CDR3 contains 9 residues. The germline CDR1 and CDR2 sequences are DFQATT and SNEGSKA (reference sequence). V shed 5 bases and J shed 9 bases, with 7 bases lying between them. CDR3 sequence (DNA): TGCAGTGCTGGAGCTCCCCAGTACTTC. Translating gives CSAGAPQYF.

This clonotype has only a few counts. J is TRBJ1-4 and V is TRBV4-3, with 7 bases that match TRBD1. The CDR3 consists of 15 residues. Germline CDR1 is LGHNA and CDR2 is YSLEER. Trimming took 0 bases from V and 12 from J; bases not matched to a gene: 10. CDR3 coding DNA: TGCGCCAGCAGCCAAGACGGGACAGTAGATAGGGAACTGTTTTTT. Its translation is CASSQDGTVDRELFF.

This clonotype was seen repeatedly, ten times or more. The chain employs TRBV6-5 and TRBJ2-2, with a tentative D call TRBD2 (6 bases). Per germline, CDR1 MNHEY and CDR2 SVGAGI. The CDR3 has 12 residues. Deletions cut 5 bases from V and 7 bases from J, with 8 bases between. CDR3 sequence: CASSTRGGELFF. CDR3 nucleotide sequence: TGTGCCAGCAGTACGCGGGGCGGGGAGCTGTTTTTT.

Ten or more counts support this clonotype. The chain couples TRBV11-2 to TRBJ1-2; D gene uncertain. There are 15 residues in the CDR3. Germline lookup yields CDR1 SGHAT and CDR2 FQNNGV. Trimming took off 0 bases at V and 2 bases at J, with 10 bases between the two ends. CDR3 in DNA: TGTGCCAGCAGCTTAGATCTGCTGGGCAACTATGGCTACACCTTC. It specifies CASSLDLLGNYGYTF.

This clonotype was counted at least ten times. This chain joins TRBV9 and TRBJ2-2; 7 bases map to TRBD1. From germline, CDR1 is SGDLS and CDR2 YYNGEE. V gave up 4 bases and J gave up 2 bases; unmatched junction bases: 14. The CDR3 runs 18 residues. CDR3 protein: CASSTILGTDKNTGELFF. CDR3 nucleotides: TGTGCCAGCAGCACCATACTGGGGACAGACAAAAACACCGGGGAGCTGTTTTTT.

The chain links TRBV6-2 or TRBV6-3 to TRBJ1-5; D perhaps matches TRBD1 (5 bases). V lost 3 bases and J 1 base, leaving 7 bases between the germline ends. The CDR3 extends over 14 amino acids. In germline, CDR1 is MNHEY, CDR2 SVGEGT. This chain's CDR3 is CASSYWDSNQPQHF. The CDR3 region has the DNA TGTGCCAGCAGTTATTGGGACAGCAATCAGCCCCAGCATTTT.

At least ten counts were recorded for this clonotype. The J gene is TRBJ2-7, the V gene TRBV7-9; maybe TRBD1 (6 bases). CDR3 length: 16 amino acids. V lost 1 base and J 6 bases, leaving 19 bases between the germline ends. CDR1 is SEHNR and CDR2 is FQNEAQ in the germline V gene (reference sequence). The CDR3 DNA reads as TGTGCCAGCAGCTTAGTTCTGACCGCAGGGGCCCCCGAGCAGTACTTC. Translating gives CASSLVLTAGAPEQYF.

In this sample, this clonotype turned up a few times. CDR3 nucleotide sequence: TGTGCCAGCAGTTACCCGGGATTCGGCACTGAAGCTTTCTTT. Amino acids: CASSYPGFGTEAFF. The gene calls are TRBV6-2 or TRBV6-3 and TRBJ1-1, with unresolved D. V was cut by 2 bases and J by 4 bases, with 11 bases left in between. The CDR3 is made up of 14 amino acids. Germline CDR1 reads MNHEY; CDR2 reads SVGEGT.

This clonotype was observed at least ten times. The J gene is TRBJ2-7, the V gene TRBV20-1; no firm D call. Germline V gene data show CDR1 as DFQATT and CDR2 as SNEGSKA (reference sequence). Trimming shortened V by 5 bases and J by 4 bases, and 9 bases separated the two germline ends. The CDR3 has 11 amino acids. CDR3 protein: CSARLKYEQYF. CDR3 nucleotides: TGCAGTGCTCGTTTAAAGTACGAGCAGTACTTC.

This clonotype was detected ten times or more. The rearrangement links TRBV5-1 to TRBJ1-3; the D is unclear. The CDR3 loop spans 18 amino acids. CDR1 and CDR2 (germline): SGHRS, YFSETQ. Trimming cost V 2 bases and J 7 bases, with 25 bases left between them. CDR3 loop: CASSFGPPRGDRLNTIYF. CDR3 coding DNA: TGCGCCAGCAGCTTTGGCCCCCCCCGGGGAGACCGCCTTAACACCATATATTTT.

This clonotype appeared many times. The chain recombines TRBV5-4 with TRBJ1-1; D remains ambiguous. Trimming took 0 bases from V and 8 from J, leaving 14 bases between them. The CDR3 length is 14 residues. Germline CDR1 and CDR2: SGHNT and YYREEE (reference sequence). The DNA of the CDR3 is TGTGCCAGCAGCTTGGCCACAGTTTCTCGAGAAGCTTTCTTT. This sequence encodes CASSLATVSREAFF.

This clonotype was counted ten times or more. This chain connects TRBV19 to TRBJ1-2, with unresolved D. V lost 2 bases and J lost 3, with 16 bases in between. CDR3 length equals 16 residues. Per the germline V gene, CDR1 is LNHDA and CDR2 is SQIVND (reference sequence). CDR3 sequence (DNA): TGTGCCAGTAGTATAATAAGACAATCCATCGACTATGGCTACACCTTC. Encoded protein: CASSIIRQSIDYGYTF.

This clonotype was detected ten times or more. The chain uses TRBV29-1 and TRBJ1-1, with 9 bases fitting TRBD1. Trimming at V came to 4 bases and at J to 0 bases, leaving 0 bases not matched to a gene. CDR1 and CDR2 (germline): SQVTM, ANQGSEA. The CDR3 runs 13 residues. CDR3 loop: CSVGDRVNTEAFF. The CDR3 bases are TGCAGCGTTGGGGACAGGGTGAACACTGAAGCTTTCTTT.